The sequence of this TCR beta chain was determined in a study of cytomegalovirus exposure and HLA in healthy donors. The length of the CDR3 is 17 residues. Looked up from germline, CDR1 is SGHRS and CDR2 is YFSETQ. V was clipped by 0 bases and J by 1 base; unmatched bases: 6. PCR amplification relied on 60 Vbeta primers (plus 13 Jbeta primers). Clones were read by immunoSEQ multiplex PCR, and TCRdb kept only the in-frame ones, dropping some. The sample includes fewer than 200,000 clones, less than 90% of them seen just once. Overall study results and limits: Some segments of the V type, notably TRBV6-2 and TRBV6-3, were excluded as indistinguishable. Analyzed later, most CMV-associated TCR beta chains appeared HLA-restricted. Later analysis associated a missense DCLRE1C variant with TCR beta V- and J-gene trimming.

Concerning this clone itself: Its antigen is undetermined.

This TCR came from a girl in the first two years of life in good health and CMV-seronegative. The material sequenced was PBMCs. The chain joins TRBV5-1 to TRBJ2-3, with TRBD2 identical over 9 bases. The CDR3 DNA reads TGCGCCAGCAGCTTGGCCGCGAGCGGGGGGCGCACAGATACGCAGTATTTT. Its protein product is CASSLAASGGRTDTQYF.